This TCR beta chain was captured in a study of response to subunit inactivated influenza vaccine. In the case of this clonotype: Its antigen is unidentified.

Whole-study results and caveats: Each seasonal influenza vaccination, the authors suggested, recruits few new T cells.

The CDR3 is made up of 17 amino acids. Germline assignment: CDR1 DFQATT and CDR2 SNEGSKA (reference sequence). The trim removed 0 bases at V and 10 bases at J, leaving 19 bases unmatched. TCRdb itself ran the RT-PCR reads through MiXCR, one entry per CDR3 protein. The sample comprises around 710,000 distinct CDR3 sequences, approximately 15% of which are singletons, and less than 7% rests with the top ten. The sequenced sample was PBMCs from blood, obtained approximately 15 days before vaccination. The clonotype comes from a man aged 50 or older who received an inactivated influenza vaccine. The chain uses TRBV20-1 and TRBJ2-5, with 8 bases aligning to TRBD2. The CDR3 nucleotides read TGCAGTGCTAGAGAGTTACGAAACGGGGGGGTCGGCTTCGTCCAGTACTTC. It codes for CSARELRNGGVGFVQYF.